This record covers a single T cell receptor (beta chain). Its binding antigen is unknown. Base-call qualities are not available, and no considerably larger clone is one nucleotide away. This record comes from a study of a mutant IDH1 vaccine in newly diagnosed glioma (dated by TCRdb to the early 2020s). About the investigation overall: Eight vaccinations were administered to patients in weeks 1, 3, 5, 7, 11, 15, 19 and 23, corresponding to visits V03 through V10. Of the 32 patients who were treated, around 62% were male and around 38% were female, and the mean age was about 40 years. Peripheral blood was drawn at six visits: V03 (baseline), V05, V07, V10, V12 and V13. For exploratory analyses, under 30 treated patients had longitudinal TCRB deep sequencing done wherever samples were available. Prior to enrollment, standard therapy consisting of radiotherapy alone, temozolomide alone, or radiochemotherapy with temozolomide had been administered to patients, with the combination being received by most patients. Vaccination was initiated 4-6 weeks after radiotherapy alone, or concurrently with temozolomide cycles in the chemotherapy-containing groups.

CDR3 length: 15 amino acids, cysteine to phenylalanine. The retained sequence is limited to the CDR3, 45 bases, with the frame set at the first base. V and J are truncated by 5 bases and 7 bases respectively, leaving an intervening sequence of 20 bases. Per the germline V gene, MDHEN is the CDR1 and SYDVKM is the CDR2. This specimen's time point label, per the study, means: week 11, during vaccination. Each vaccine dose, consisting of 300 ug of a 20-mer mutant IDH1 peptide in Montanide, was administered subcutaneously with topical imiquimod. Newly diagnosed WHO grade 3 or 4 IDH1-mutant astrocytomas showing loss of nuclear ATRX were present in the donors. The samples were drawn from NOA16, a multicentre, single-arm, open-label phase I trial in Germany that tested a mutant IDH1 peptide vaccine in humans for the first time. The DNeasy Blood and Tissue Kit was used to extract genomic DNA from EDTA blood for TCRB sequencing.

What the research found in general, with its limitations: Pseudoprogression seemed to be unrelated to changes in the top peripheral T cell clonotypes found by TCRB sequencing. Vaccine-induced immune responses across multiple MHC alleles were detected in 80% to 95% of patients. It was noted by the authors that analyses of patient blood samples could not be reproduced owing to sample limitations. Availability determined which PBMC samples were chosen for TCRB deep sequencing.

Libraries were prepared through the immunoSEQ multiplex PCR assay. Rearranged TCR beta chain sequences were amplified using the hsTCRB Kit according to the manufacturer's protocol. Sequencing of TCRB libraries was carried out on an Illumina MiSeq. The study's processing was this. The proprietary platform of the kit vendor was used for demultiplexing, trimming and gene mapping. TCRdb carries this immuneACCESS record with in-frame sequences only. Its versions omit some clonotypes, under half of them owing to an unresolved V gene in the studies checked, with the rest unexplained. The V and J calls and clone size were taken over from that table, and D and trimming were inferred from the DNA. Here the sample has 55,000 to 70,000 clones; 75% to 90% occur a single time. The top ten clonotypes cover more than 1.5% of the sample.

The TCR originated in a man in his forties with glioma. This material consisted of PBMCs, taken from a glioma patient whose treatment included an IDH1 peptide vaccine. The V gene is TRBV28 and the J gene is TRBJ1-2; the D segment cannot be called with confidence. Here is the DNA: TGTGCCAGCAGTCCCGTTGGTCCCAAAATAGGTGGCTACACCTTC. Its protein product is CASSPVGPKIGGYTF.